Shown below are 10 T cell receptor beta chains from a single sample sequenced in a study of CD8+CD57+ T cells in acquired aplastic anemia. According to the study, genomic DNA was the template for TCR beta VDJ and CDR3 profiling. TCRdb recomputed calls from the reads with MiXCR, one row per CDR3 protein. Altogether approximately 380,000 distinct CDR3 sequences are present, about two thirds being singletons, with the ten largest covering under 5%. Sample: sorted CD4+, CD8+, or CD8+CD57+ T cells (not recorded which) from PBMCs. These receptors were collected from a human donor in good health, serving as a control.

V and J are TRBV4-3 and TRBJ2-7, with 12 nucleotides matching TRBD1. CDR1 is LGHNA and CDR2 is YSLEER in the germline V gene. The junction had 9 bases not matched to a gene; V was cut back by 1 base and J by 5 bases. There are 17 residues in the CDR3. Here the CDR3 reads CASSQVSGTGGFHEQYF. The CDR3 nucleotides are TGCGCCAGCAGCCAAGTATCCGGGACAGGGGGCTTCCACGAGCAGTACTTC.

This clonotype was observed a single time. This chain connects TRBV7-9 to TRBJ2-5, with a possible D match to TRBD2 (5 bases). The germline CDR1 and CDR2 sequences are SEHNR and FQNEAQ (reference sequence). The CDR3 totals 15 residues. V lost 3 bases to trimming and J lost 14 bases, with 25 bases between them. This CDR3 is CASSLARTANTEAYF. CDR3 nucleotide sequence: TGTGCCAGCAGCTTGGCCAGGACTGCGAACACTGAAGCTTACTTC. The entire variable domain, with the rest obtained from reference TRBV7-9 and TRBJ2-5, is as follows: DTGVSQNPRHKITKRGQNVTFRCDPISEHNRLYWYRQTLGQGPEFLTYFQNEAQLEKSRLLSDRFSAERPKGSFSTLEIQRTEQGDSAMYLCASSLARTANTEAYFGPGTRLLVL.

The chain is built from TRBV5-5 and TRBJ2-2; D is undetermined. The CDR3 runs to 15 residues. V dropped 4 bases and J dropped 4 bases, with 14 bases sitting between them. The germline gives CDR1 SGHKS, CDR2 YYEKEE (reference sequence). The CDR3 nucleotides are TGTGCCAGCAGCCTGGAGAGAGGTATCACCGGGGAGCTGTTTTTT. This gives the protein CASSLERGITGELFF.

A few counts support this clonotype. This chain uses TRBV15 with TRBJ2-2; D is undetermined. In germline, CDR1 is LNHNV, CDR2 YYDKDF (reference sequence). V was trimmed by 0 bases and J by 5 bases, leaving 7 bases between them. The CDR3 has 14 amino acids. CDR3 in amino acids: CATSRESETGELFF. The CDR3 region has the DNA TGTGCCACCAGCAGAGAAAGCGAGACCGGGGAGCTGTTTTTT.

With regard to this clonotype: Germline and junction disagree at one end, which may indicate a read error. Written as DNA, the CDR3 is TGTGCCAGCAGTAATCCGACGGGAGGGGGCTACGCGCAGTATTTC. Its translation: CASSNPTGGGYAQYF. The chain combines TRBV10-3 with TRBJ2-7, with D possibly matching TRBD2 (8 bases). CDR3 length: 15 residues. Germline-derived CDR1 and CDR2 are ENHRY and SYGVKD.

Note on this clonotype: Given the absence of the conserved phenylalanine or tryptophan at the CDR3 end, a read error is likely. The limits of the CDR3 on the DNA are not certain, so only TCRdb's listed CDR3 is given. This chain links TRBV19 with TRBJ1-6; the D call TRBD1 from the table was never checked on the DNA. In germline, CDR1 is LNHDA, CDR2 SQIVND (reference sequence). The CDR3 adds up to 14 amino acids, both ends counted. The CDR3 reads CASRTYRTGCDSPL.

This clonotype was counted ten times or more. This sequence joins TRBV7-9 and TRBJ2-7; 12 bases are shared with TRBD2. Germline trimming cut 4 bases from V and 3 bases from J; bases unmatched to any gene: 13. Germline V gene sequence: CDR1 SEHNR, CDR2 FQNEAQ (reference sequence). The CDR3 spans 18 residues. CDR3 loop: CASSSSVLAGGLVYEQYF. CDR3 DNA sequence: TGTGCCAGCAGCTCTTCCGTACTAGCGGGGGGCCTAGTCTACGAGCAGTACTTC.

The genes are TRBV11-1 and TRBJ1-3, with D uncertain. The CDR3 spans 15 residues. Germline V gene lookup returns CDR1 SGHAT and CDR2 FQDESV (reference sequence). The V gene lost 5 bases and the J gene lost 11 bases, with 22 bases spanning the gap. DNA of the CDR3: TGTGCCAGCAGCACAGATGAGGACGTTTTCATCCCCATATATTTT. Its protein product is CASSTDEDVFIPIYF.

The chain uses TRBV20-1 and TRBJ2-5, with TRBD1 identical over 10 bases. V was clipped by 1 base and J by 5 bases; unmatched bases: 13. Germline V gene lookup returns CDR1 DFQATT and CDR2 SNEGSKA (reference sequence). The CDR3 totals 17 residues. In DNA form, the CDR3 reads TGCAGTGCTAGAGGAAGACAGGGGGCTCGAAGCGGGGAGACCCAGTACTTC. It translates to CSARGRQGARSGETQYF.

This clonotype appeared once. Without the conserved terminal phenylalanine or tryptophan, this CDR3 likely stems from a read error. Because the CDR3's place on the DNA is in doubt, the DNA is left out and the CDR3 is given as listed by TCRdb. This chain connects TRBV7-2 to TRBJ1-5; the table's D gene call, TRBD1, was not cross checked with the DNA. 12 amino acids form the CDR3, both terminal residues included. In germline, CDR1 is SGHTA, CDR2 FQGNSA. The CDR3 sequence: CASSVSGQPPNY.